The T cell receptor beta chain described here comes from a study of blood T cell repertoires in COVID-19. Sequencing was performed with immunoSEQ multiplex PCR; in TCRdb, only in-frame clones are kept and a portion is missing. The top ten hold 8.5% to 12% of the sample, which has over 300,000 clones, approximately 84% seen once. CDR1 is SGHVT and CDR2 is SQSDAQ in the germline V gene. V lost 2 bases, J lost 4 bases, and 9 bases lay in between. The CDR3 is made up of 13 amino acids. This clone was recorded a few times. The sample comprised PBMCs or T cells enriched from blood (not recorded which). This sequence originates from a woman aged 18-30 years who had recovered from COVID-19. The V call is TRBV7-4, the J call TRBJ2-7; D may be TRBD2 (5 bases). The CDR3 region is CASSLFGEYEQYF. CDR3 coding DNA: TGTGCCAGCAGCTTATTTGGGGAGTACGAGCAGTACTTC.